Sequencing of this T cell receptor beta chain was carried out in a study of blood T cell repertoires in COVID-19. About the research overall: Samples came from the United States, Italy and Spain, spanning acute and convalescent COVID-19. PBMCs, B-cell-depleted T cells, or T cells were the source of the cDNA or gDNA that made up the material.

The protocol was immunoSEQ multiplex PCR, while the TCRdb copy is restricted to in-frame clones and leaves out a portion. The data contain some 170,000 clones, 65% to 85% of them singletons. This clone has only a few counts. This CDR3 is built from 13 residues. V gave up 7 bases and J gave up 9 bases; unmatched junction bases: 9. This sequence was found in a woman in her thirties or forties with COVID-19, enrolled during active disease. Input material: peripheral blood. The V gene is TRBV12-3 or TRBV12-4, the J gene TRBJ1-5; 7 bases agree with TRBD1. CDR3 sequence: CASTGGLKRPQHF. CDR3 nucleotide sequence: TGTGCCAGCACAGGGGGTCTTAAGCGGCCCCAGCATTTT.